This T cell receptor (beta chain) was captured in a study of lymphopenia after photon versus proton radiotherapy. Whole-study findings and limits: After lymphocyte nadir, photon-treated repertoires showed oligoclonal expansion, especially CD8+ Temra. Better survival with proton therapy was suggested as possible, not demonstrated.

Profiled with immunoSEQ multiplex PCR; TCRdb holds only in-frame clones, not every one. The table has 2,500 to 3,000 clones, 85% to 95% seen once. Germline V gene data show CDR1 as MNHNS and CDR2 as SASEGT. The V end was cut by 4 bases, the J end by 6 bases, with 18 bases between. The CDR3 is 15 residues long. A note on this clone: Antigen: not known.

This chain joins TRBV6-1 and TRBJ1-2; D is undetermined. This clonotype was sampled from a woman in her 70s with pancreatic cancer. Specimen: peripheral blood, collected from a patient treated with photon-based radiotherapy. The CDR3 region is CASSVAGSSKNGYTF. CDR3 nucleotide sequence: TGTGCCAGCAGTGTAGCCGGGTCCTCCAAGAATGGCTACACCTTC.